A single sample gave rise to the 20 T cell receptor beta chains below, sequenced in a study of blood T cell repertoires in COVID-19. Using immunoSEQ multiplex PCR, the repertoire was profiled, and TCRdb retains in-frame clones only, with some absent. The sample includes approximately 230,000 clones, around four fifths of them seen just once. The sample was peripheral blood. These receptors all come from a man at least 80 years old with acute or convalescent COVID-19.

The V call is TRBV5-5, the J call TRBJ2-2; no reliable D call. The CDR3 sequence is 15 residues long. V dropped 5 bases and J dropped 4 bases, with 15 bases sitting between them. Germline assignment: CDR1 SGHKS and CDR2 YYEKEE (reference sequence). Here the CDR3 reads CASRPTELGTGELFF. In DNA form, the CDR3 reads TGTGCCAGCAGACCGACGGAGTTGGGCACCGGGGAGCTGTTTTTT.

This clone was seen a single time. CDR3 loop: CASSLEGALAGVKGNEQFF. CDR3 nucleotide sequence: TGCGCCAGCAGCTTGGAAGGGGCCCTAGCGGGGGTAAAAGGGAATGAGCAGTTCTTC. The chain is built from TRBV5-1 and TRBJ2-1; TRBD2 agrees at 10 bases. CDR3 length: 19 amino acids. The germline gives CDR1 SGHRS, CDR2 YFSETQ. J lost 7 bases, V lost 0 bases, and 16 bases had no gene match.

The CDR3 nucleotides read TGTGCCAGCAGCGGGACAAATGAGCAGTTCTTC. The encoded protein is CASSGTNEQFF. The chain couples TRBV3-1 (or the pseudogene TRBV3-2) to TRBJ2-1, with D tentatively TRBD1 (6 bases). The V and J ends lost 5 bases and 7 bases respectively, with 6 bases between them. Germline V CDR1 and CDR2: LGHDT, YNNKEL (reference sequence). CDR3 length: 11 amino acids.

The gene calls are TRBV2 and TRBJ2-1; D is perhaps TRBD2 (5 bases). Germline V gene data show CDR1 as SNHLY and CDR2 as FYNNEI. Between the trimmed V and J ends, which lost 7 bases and 4 bases, there was a span of 11 bases. The CDR3 spans 13 residues. The CDR3 protein is CASTPDWYNEQFF. The CDR3, as DNA: TGTGCCAGCACCCCGGACTGGTACAATGAGCAGTTCTTC.

V and J are TRBV10-3 and TRBJ2-3; 8 positions agree with TRBD2. Unmatched junction bases numbered 6, after V lost 7 bases and J lost 6 bases. The CDR3 length is 13 residues. Germline V lookup: CDR1 ENHRY, CDR2 SYGVKD. The chain's CDR3 is CAITSAGGDTQYF. CDR3 in DNA: TGTGCCATCACCTCGGCGGGGGGTGATACGCAGTATTTT.

J is TRBJ2-3 and V is TRBV10-3, with 8 bases aligning to TRBD2. The V segment lost 0 bases and the J segment 4 bases; nucleotides outside the gene matches: 12. Germline loops: CDR1 ENHRY, CDR2 SYGVKD. This CDR3 contains 18 residues. The CDR3 nucleotides are TGTGCCATCAGTGAGTCGACTCGGGTAGCGGGAATGGCAGATACGCAGTATTTT. This codes for CAISESTRVAGMADTQYF.

This clone was observed a single time. The chain combines TRBV7-9 with TRBJ1-1; tentatively, D is TRBD1 (5 bases). Per germline, CDR1 SEHNR and CDR2 FQNEAQ (reference sequence). The CDR3 is made up of 13 amino acids. Trimming took off 5 bases at V and 11 bases at J, with 18 bases between the two ends. CDR3 loop: CASSRDVLGRAFF. The CDR3 nucleotides read TGTGCCAGCAGCCGAGATGTTCTGGGGCGGGCTTTCTTT.

This clone was observed a single time. V is TRBV6-6 and J is TRBJ1-3; D might be TRBD1 (6 bases). Trimming removed 0 bases at V and 4 bases at J, with 10 bases between. The CDR3 runs to 15 residues. The germline V gene encodes CDR1 MNHNY and CDR2 SVGAGI (reference sequence). The CDR3 sequence is CASSYSARGGNTIYF. The DNA for the CDR3 is TGTGCCAGCAGTTACTCAGCCAGGGGCGGAAACACCATATATTTT.

This rearrangement joins TRBV7-9 to TRBJ2-7; TRBD2 might be the D (6 bases). From germline, CDR1 is SEHNR and CDR2 FQNEAQ (reference sequence). V dropped 1 base and J dropped 6 bases, with 13 bases sitting between them. The CDR3 runs to 14 residues. CDR3: CASSLGGVSREQYF. DNA of the CDR3: TGTGCCAGCAGCTTAGGGGGGGTCTCGCGCGAGCAGTACTTC.

This clone showed up just a few times. The chain combines TRBV3-1 (or the pseudogene TRBV3-2) with TRBJ2-3; 7 bases fit TRBD1. The CDR3 consists of 14 residues. Germline V CDR1 and CDR2: LGHDT, YNNKEL (reference sequence). The ends lost 4 bases at V and 4 bases at J; junction bases unmatched: 5. The CDR3, as DNA: TGTGCCAGCAGCCCCCGACAGGGCGCAGATACGCAGTATTTT. It yields the protein CASSPRQGADTQYF.

The rearrangement links TRBV7-9 to TRBJ2-5; D may be TRBD2 (6 bases). V was shortened by 1 base and J by 5 bases, with 14 bases between the two germline ends. The length of the CDR3 is 15 residues. Germline assignment: CDR1 SEHNR and CDR2 FQNEAQ (reference sequence). The CDR3 here is CASSLDGGTSETQYF. CDR3 sequence (DNA): TGTGCCAGCAGCTTAGATGGGGGGACGTCGGAGACCCAGTACTTC.

J is TRBJ1-2 and V is TRBV2; 7 bases are a match to TRBD1. CDR1 SNHLY and CDR2 FYNNEI come from the germline V gene. J was trimmed by 0 bases and V by 8 bases; bases with no gene match: 6. This CDR3 has 14 amino acids. The CDR3: CASVGTASNYGYTF. The CDR3 DNA sequence: TGTGCCAGCGTAGGGACAGCGTCTAACTATGGCTACACCTTC.

The chain joins TRBV18 to TRBJ1-5; D is possibly TRBD1 (5 bases). The germline V gene encodes CDR1 KGHSH and CDR2 LQKENI. This CDR3 has 14 residues. V was cut by 3 bases and J by 5 bases, with 11 bases left in between. The CDR3 region is CASSPWRDDQPQHF. In DNA form, the CDR3 reads TGTGCCAGCTCACCGTGGCGGGACGATCAGCCCCAGCATTTT.

In its sample, this clone was seen a few times. The CDR3 bases are TGTGCCAGCAGTGAAAGCTCTAGCGGGTTCAAAGAGACCCAGTACTTC. Translation gives CASSESSSGFKETQYF. The chain recombines TRBV6-1 with TRBJ2-5, with 8 positions matching TRBD2. With V trimmed by 2 bases and J by 3 bases, 8 bases remained unmatched. This CDR3 has 16 residues. CDR1 and CDR2 (germline): MNHNS, SASEGT.

This chain's CDR3 is CASTQRGGDTEAFF. CDR3 coding DNA: TGCGCCAGCACCCAAAGGGGGGGAGACACTGAAGCTTTCTTT. V gene TRBV5-1 combines with J gene TRBJ1-1; a possible D gene is TRBD1 (6 bases). CDR1 is SGHRS and CDR2 is YFSETQ in the germline V gene. Trimming left V 6 bases short and J 3 bases short, with 15 bases between. The CDR3 is 14 residues long.

The chain uses TRBV12-3 or TRBV12-4 and TRBJ1-1; perhaps TRBD1 as D (5 bases). Between the trimmed V and J ends, which lost 6 bases and 1 base, there was a span of 9 bases. There are 13 residues in the CDR3. The CDR3 protein is CASREQENTEAFF. CDR3 nucleotide sequence: TGTGCCAGCAGGGAACAGGAGAACACTGAAGCTTTCTTT.

Only a few counts were recorded for this clone. The rearrangement joins TRBV30 to TRBJ2-2; 10 positions match TRBD2. CDR1 is GTSNPN and CDR2 is SVGIG in the germline V gene (reference sequence). Germline trimming cut 2 bases from V and 4 bases from J; bases unmatched to any gene: 4. This CDR3 has 15 amino acids. The chain's CDR3 is CAWSYRLAGTGELFF. The CDR3, as DNA: TGTGCCTGGAGTTATAGACTAGCGGGCACCGGGGAGCTGTTTTTT.

The chain recombines TRBV5-6 with TRBJ2-3; TRBD1 matches at 8 bases. Per germline, CDR1 SGHDT and CDR2 YYEEEE. The trim removed 4 bases at V and 6 bases at J, leaving 13 bases unmatched. This CDR3 region has 16 residues. The CDR3 sequence is CASSPSWRGQADTQYF. The DNA for the CDR3 is TGTGCCAGCAGCCCCTCCTGGAGGGGACAGGCGGATACGCAGTATTTT.

The V and J genes are TRBV5-1 and TRBJ1-6; D is perhaps TRBD1 (5 bases). Trimming removed 0 bases from V and 5 bases from J, with 6 bases in between. The CDR3 consists of 14 residues. CDR1 and CDR2 from the germline V gene are SGHRS and YFSETQ. Here the CDR3 DNA reads TGCGCCAGCAGCTTGGGGACAAATAATTCACCCCTCCACTTT. Translated: CASSLGTNNSPLHF. Complete variable domain (other parts from reference TRBV5-1 and TRBJ1-6): KAGVTQTPRYLIKTRGQQVTLSCSPISGHRSVSWYQQTPGQGLQFLFEYFSETQRNKGNFPGRFSGRQFSNSRSEMNVSTLELGDSALYLCASSLGTNNSPLHFGNGTRLTVT.

The chain is built from TRBV6-6 and TRBJ1-1; D is undetermined. V was clipped by 0 bases and J by 0 bases, with 11 bases between them. The CDR3 is 16 residues long. Germline V gene sequence: CDR1 MNHNY, CDR2 SVGAGI (reference sequence). The CDR3 loop is CASSYSILAVNTEAFF. The CDR3 DNA reads TGTGCCAGCAGTTACTCGATCCTGGCGGTGAACACTGAAGCTTTCTTT.